This T cell receptor (beta chain) is drawn from a study of T-cell memory formation after mild COVID-19. Study context: Clustering of TCRs was largely donor specific.

TCRdb recomputed calls from the 5' RACE reads with MiXCR, one row per CDR3 protein. The sample lists under 50,000 distinct CDR3 sequences, approximately 9.7% seen once, with around 11% in the top ten. The sample holds a few counts of this clonotype. J was trimmed by 9 bases and V by 4 bases; bases with no gene match: 6. Germline V gene sequence: CDR1 MGHRA, CDR2 YSYEKL. CDR3 size: 15 residues. Sequencing used PBMCs or a T cell subset sorted from them (not recorded which). This TCR was sampled from an adult woman who had mild COVID-19 (a few samples of this study predate the infection). Cell type and time point are not known. The chain employs TRBV4-1 and TRBJ2-1, with TRBD2 matching over 13 bases. CDR3 DNA sequence: TGCGCCAGCAGCCCTCGACTAGCGGGGGGCGGTGAGCAGTTCTTC. It is translated as CASSPRLAGGGEQFF.